This entry describes one TCR beta chain. This entry is derived from a study of blood T cell repertoires in COVID-19. Overall study context: Spain, Italy and the United States supplied samples that represented acute and convalescent COVID-19. The analysed material was cDNA or gDNA that came from T cells, B-cell-depleted T cells, or PBMCs.

The CDR3 is 16 residues long. Losses at the gene ends were 8 bases for V and 6 bases for J; bases not matched to a gene: 14. Germline V CDR1 and CDR2: ENHRY, SYGVKD. Methods used by the authors: Amplifying reference gene primers gave estimates of nucleated cell counts. Sequencing used immunoSEQ multiplex PCR; TCRdb keeps in-frame clones, though not all of them. V and J calls and clone size are those listed in that table; D and trimming were worked out from the DNA. The sample has roughly 120,000 clones; approximately 90% are singletons. Sequenced sample: peripheral blood. The chain links TRBV10-3 to TRBJ2-2; the match to TRBD1 covers 8 bases. The TCR comes from a human donor with active COVID-19. The donor label of this sample is uncertain. CDR3 amino acids: CAIRSGQGAFPGELFF. In nucleotides, the CDR3 is TGTGCCATCCGGTCCGGCCAGGGGGCCTTTCCCGGGGAGCTGTTTTTT.